This TCR beta chain was recorded in a study of PD-1 blockade in classical Hodgkin lymphoma. The data were produced by immunoSEQ multiplex PCR, yet TCRdb's version contains in-frame clones alone and is incomplete. The sample contains under 20,000 clones, less than 85% of which appear only once. Time point defined: cycle 4 day 1 (C4D1), after 6 weeks of nivolumab. Every single patient, without exception, relapsed after autologous stem cell transplantation, and brentuximab vedotin exposure varied. The specimen comprised peripheral blood mononuclear cells (PBMCs), sampled before the fourth cycle of nivolumab. The clonotype comes from a human donor with classical Hodgkin lymphoma.

For the CDR3, the DNA is TGTGCCACCCGACAAACTTCTGGGGCCAACGTCCTGACTTTC. Amino acids: CATRQTSGANVLTF. This sequence joins TRBV10-3 and TRBJ2-6, with D unclear. This CDR3 comprises 14 residues. V lost 10 bases, J lost 1 base, and 11 bases lay in between. The germline gives CDR1 ENHRY, CDR2 SYGVKD.